This TCR beta chain was recovered during a study of blood T cell repertoires in COVID-19. Germline V gene sequence: CDR1 MNHEY, CDR2 SVGEGT. Between the trimmed V and J ends, which lost 4 bases and 14 bases, there was a span of 12 bases. This CDR3 spans 11 amino acids. Data came from immunoSEQ multiplex PCR; TCRdb stores just in-frame clones and leaves some out. The table shows tens of thousands of clones, with around 80% occurring only once. The sequence was obtained from a man younger than 45 with COVID-19, enrolled during active disease. The sample taken for sequencing was peripheral blood. The chain has TRBV6-2 or TRBV6-3 and TRBJ2-1; maybe TRBD1 (6 bases). The CDR3 sequence: CASSFGDIKFF. CDR3 DNA: TGTGCCAGCAGTTTCGGGGACATAAAGTTCTTC.